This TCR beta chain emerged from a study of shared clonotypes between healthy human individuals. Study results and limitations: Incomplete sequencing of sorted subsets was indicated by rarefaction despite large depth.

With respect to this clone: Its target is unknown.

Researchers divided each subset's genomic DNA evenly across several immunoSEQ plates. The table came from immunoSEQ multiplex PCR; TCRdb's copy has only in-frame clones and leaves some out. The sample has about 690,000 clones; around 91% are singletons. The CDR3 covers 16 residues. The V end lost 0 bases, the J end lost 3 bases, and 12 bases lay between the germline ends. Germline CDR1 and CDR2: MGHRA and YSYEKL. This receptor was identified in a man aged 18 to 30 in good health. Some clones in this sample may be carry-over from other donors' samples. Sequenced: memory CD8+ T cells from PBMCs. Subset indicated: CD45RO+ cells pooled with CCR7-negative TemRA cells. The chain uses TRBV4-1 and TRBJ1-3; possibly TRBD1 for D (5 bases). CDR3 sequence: CASSQDRTQLGNTIYF. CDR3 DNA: TGCGCCAGCAGCCAAGACCGGACACAACTTGGAAACACCATATATTTT.